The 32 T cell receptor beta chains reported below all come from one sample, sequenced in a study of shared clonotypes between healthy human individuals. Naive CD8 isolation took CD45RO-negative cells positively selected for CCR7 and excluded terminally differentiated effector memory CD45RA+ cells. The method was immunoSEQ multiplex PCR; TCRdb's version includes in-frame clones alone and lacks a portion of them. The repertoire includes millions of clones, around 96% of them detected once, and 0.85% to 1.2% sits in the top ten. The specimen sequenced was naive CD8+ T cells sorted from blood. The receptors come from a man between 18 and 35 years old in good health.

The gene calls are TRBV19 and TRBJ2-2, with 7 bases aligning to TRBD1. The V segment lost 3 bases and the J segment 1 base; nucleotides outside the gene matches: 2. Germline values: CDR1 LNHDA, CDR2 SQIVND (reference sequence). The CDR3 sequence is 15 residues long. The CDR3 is CASSIRTGNTGELFF. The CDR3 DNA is TGTGCCAGTAGTATTCGGACAGGGAACACCGGGGAGCTGTTTTTT.

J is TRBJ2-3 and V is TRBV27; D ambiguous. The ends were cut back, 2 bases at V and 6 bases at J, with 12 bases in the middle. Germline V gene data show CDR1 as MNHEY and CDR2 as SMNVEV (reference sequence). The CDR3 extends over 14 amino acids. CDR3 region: CASSLAMLADTQYF. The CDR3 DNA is TGTGCCAGCAGTTTAGCCATGCTGGCTGATACGCAGTATTTT.

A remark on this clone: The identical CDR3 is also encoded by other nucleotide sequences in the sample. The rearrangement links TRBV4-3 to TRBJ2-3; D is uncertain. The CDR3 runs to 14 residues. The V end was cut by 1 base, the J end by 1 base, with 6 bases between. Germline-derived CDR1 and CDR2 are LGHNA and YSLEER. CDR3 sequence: CASSQGGGTDTQYF. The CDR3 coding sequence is TGCGCCAGCAGCCAAGGAGGCGGCACAGATACGCAGTATTTT.

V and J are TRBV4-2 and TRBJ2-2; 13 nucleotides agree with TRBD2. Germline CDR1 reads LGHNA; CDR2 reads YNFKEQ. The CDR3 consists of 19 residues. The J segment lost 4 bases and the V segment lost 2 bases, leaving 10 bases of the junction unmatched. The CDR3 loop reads CASSQLGLAGERSTGELFF. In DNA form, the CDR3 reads TGTGCCAGCAGCCAACTAGGACTAGCGGGAGAAAGGAGCACCGGGGAGCTGTTTTTT.

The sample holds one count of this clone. The DNA for the CDR3 is TGTGCCAGCAGCTCCCGGACTAGCGTCACAGATACGCAGTATTTT. Translated: CASSSRTSVTDTQYF. V and J are TRBV13 and TRBJ2-3, with TRBD2 matching over 9 bases. Unmatched junction bases numbered 4, after V lost 4 bases and J lost 2 bases. CDR3 length equals 15 residues. From germline, CDR1 is PRHDT and CDR2 FYEKMQ (reference sequence). Complete variable domain (other parts from reference TRBV13 and TRBJ2-3): AAGVIQSPRHLIKEKRETATLKCYPIPRHDTVYWYQQGPGQDPQFLISFYEKMQSDKGSIPDRFSAQQFSDYHSELNMSSLELGDSALYFCASSSRTSVTDTQYFGPGTRLTVL.

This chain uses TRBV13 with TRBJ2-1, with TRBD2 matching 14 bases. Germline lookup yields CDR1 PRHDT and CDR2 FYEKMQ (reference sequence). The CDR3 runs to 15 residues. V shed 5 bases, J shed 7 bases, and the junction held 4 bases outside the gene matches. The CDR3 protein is CASSPTSGGANEQFF. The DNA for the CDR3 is TGTGCCAGCAGCCCGACTAGCGGGGGGGCGAATGAGCAGTTCTTC.

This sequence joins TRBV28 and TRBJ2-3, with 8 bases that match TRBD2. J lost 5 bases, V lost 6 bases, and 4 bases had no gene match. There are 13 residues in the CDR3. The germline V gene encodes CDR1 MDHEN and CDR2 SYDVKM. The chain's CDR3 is CASRGLDEDTQYF. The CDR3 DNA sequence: TGTGCCAGCAGGGGACTAGATGAAGATACGCAGTATTTT.

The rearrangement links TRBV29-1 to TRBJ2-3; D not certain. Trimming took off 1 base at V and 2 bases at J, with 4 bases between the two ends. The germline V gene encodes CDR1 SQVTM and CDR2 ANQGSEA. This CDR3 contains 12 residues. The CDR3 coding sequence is TGCAGCGTTGAAGCGAACACAGATACGCAGTATTTT. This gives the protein CSVEANTDTQYF.

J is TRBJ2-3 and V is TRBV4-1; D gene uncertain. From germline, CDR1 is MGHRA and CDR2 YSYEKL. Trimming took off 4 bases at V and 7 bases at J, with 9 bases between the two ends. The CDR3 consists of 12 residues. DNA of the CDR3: TGCGCCAGCAGCCCGACTTCGAATACGCAGTATTTT. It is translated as CASSPTSNTQYF.

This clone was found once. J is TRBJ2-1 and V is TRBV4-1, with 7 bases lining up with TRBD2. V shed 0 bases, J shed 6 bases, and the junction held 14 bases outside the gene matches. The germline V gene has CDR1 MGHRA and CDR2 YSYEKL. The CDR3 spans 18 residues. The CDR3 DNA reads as TGCGCCAGCAGCCAAGATCCCCCGCTAGCGGAAACCCCCAATGAGCAGTTCTTC. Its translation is CASSQDPPLAETPNEQFF.

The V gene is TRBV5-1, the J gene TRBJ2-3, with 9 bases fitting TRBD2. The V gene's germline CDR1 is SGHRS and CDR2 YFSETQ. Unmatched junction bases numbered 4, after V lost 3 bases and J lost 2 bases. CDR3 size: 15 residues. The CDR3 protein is CASSWAGGATDTQYF. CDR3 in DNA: TGCGCCAGCAGCTGGGCGGGAGGGGCCACAGATACGCAGTATTTT. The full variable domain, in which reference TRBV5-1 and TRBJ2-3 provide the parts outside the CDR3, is KAGVTQTPRYLIKTRGQQVTLSCSPISGHRSVSWYQQTPGQGLQFLFEYFSETQRNKGNFPGRFSGRQFSNSRSEMNVSTLELGDSALYLCASSWAGGATDTQYFGPGTRLTVL.

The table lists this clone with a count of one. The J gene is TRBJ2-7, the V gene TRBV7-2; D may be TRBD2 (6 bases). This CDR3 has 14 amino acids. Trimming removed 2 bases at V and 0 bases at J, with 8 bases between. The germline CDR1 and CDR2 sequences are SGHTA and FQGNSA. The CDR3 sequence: CASSLFGSSYEQYF. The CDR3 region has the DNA TGTGCCAGCAGCTTATTCGGGAGCTCCTACGAGCAGTACTTC.

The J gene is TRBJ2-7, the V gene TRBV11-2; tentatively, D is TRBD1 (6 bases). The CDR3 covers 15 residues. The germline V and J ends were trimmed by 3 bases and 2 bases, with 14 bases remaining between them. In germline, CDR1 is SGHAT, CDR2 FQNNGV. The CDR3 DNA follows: TGTGCCAGCAGCTTCCGACAGGATCCTACCTACGAGCAGTACTTC. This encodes CASSFRQDPTYEQYF.

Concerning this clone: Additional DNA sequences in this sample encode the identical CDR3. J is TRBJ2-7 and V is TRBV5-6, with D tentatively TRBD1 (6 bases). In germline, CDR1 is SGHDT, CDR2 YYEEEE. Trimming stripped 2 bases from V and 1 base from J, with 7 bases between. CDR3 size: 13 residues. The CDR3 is CASSLQGSYEQYF. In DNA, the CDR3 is TGTGCCAGCAGCTTACAGGGATCCTACGAGCAGTACTTC.

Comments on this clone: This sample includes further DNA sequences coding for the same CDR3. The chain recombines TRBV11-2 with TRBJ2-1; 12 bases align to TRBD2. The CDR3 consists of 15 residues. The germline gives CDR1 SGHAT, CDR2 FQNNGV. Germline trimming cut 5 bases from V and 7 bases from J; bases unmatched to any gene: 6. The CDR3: CASSLLAGGQNEQFF. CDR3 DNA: TGTGCCAGCAGCCTCCTAGCGGGGGGGCAGAATGAGCAGTTCTTC.

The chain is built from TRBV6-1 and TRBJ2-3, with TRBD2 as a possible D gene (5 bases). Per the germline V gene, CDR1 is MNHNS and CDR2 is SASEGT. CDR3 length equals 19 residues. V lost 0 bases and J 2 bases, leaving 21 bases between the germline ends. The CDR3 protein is CASSEANLPDYRATDTQYF. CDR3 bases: TGTGCCAGCAGTGAAGCGAACCTTCCAGACTACCGAGCCACAGATACGCAGTATTTT.

CDR3 nucleotide sequence: TGTGCCAGCAGCTTGGAGTTACAGGGGACGCAGTATTTT. Its translation: CASSLELQGTQYF. V and J are TRBV5-6 and TRBJ2-3, with 7 positions matching TRBD1. V was clipped by 0 bases and J by 9 bases; unmatched bases: 4. This CDR3 has 13 residues. CDR1 SGHDT and CDR2 YYEEEE come from the germline V gene.

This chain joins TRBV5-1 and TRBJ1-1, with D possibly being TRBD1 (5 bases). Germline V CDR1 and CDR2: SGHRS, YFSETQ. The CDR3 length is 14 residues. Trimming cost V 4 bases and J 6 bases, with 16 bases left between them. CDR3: CASSPGAGYAEAFF. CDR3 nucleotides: TGCGCCAGCAGCCCTGGGGCCGGGTACGCTGAAGCTTTCTTT.

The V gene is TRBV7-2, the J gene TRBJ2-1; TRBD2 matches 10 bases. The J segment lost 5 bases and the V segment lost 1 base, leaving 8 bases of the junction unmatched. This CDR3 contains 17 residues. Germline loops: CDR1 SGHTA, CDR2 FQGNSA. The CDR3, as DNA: TGTGCCAGCAGCTTAGGGACTAGCGGCCTTTTCCACAATGAGCAGTTCTTC. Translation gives CASSLGTSGLFHNEQFF.

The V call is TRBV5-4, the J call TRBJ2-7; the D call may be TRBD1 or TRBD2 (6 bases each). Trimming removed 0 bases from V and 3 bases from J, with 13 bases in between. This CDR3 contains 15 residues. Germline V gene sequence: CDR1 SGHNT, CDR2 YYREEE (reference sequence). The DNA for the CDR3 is TGTGCCAGCAGCTTGGGACAGGCGGGGAGCTACGAGCAGTACTTC. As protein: CASSLGQAGSYEQYF.

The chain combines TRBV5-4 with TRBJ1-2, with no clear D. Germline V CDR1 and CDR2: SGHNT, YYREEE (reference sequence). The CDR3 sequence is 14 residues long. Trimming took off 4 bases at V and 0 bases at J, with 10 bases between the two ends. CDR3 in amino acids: CASSDPTTNYGYTF. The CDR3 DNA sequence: TGTGCCAGCAGCGATCCCACAACTAACTATGGCTACACCTTC. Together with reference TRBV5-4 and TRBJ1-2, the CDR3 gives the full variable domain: ETGVTQSPTHLIKTRGQQVTLRCSSQSGHNTVSWYQQALGQGPQFIFQYYREEENGRGNFPPRFSGLQFPNYSSELNVNALELDDSALYLCASSDPTTNYGYTFGSGTRLTVV.

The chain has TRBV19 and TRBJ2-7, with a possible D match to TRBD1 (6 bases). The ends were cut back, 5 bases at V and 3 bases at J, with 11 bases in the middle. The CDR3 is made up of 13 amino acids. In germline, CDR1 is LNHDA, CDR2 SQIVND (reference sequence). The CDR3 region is CASSLGQHYEQYF. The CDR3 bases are TGTGCCAGTAGTTTGGGACAACACTACGAGCAGTACTTC.

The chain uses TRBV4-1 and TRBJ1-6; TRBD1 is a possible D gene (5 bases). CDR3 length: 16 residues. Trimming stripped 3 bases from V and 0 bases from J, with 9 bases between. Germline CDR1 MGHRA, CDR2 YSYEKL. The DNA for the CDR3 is TGCGCCAGCAGCCAGGGGGATCTCTCCTATAATTCACCCCTCCACTTT. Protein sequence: CASSQGDLSYNSPLHF.

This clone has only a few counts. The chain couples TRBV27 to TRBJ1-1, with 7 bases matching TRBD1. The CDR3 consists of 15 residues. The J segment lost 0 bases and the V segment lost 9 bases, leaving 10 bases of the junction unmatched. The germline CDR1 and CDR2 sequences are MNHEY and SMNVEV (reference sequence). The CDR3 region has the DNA TGTGCCAGTGCAAGACCGGGACAGATGAACACTGAAGCTTTCTTT. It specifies CASARPGQMNTEAFF.

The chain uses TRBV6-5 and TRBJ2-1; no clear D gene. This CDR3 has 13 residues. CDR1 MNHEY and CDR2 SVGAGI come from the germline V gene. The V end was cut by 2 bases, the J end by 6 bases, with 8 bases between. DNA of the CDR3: TGTGCCAGCAGTTACCCGTGGGGCAATGAGCAGTTCTTC. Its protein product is CASSYPWGNEQFF.

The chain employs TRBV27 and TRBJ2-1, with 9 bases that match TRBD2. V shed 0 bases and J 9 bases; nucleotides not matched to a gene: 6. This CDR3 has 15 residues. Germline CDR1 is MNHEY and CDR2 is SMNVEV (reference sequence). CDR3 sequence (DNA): TGTGCCAGCAGTTTATCGGGTAGCGGGAGAGGTGAGCAGTTCTTC. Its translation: CASSLSGSGRGEQFF.

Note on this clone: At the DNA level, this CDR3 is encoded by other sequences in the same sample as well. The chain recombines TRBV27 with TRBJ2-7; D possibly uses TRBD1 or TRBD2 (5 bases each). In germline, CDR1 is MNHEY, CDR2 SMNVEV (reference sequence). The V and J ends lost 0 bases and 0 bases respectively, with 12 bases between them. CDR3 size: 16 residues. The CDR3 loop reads CASSLSPGTVSYEQYF. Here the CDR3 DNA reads TGTGCCAGCAGTTTATCGCCAGGGACGGTCTCCTACGAGCAGTACTTC.

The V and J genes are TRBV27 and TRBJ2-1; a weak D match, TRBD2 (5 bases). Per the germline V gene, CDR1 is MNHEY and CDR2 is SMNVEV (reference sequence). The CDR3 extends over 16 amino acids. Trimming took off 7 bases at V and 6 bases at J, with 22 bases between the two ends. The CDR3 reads CASTPLGVSGGNEQFF. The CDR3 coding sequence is TGTGCCAGCACCCCCCTGGGCGTCAGCGGAGGCAATGAGCAGTTCTTC.

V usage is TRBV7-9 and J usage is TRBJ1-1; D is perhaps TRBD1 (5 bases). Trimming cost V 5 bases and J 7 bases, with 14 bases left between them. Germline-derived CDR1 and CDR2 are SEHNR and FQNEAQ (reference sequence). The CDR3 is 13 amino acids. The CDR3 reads CASSPRDGYEAFF. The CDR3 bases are TGTGCCAGCAGCCCAAGGGACGGATATGAAGCTTTCTTT.

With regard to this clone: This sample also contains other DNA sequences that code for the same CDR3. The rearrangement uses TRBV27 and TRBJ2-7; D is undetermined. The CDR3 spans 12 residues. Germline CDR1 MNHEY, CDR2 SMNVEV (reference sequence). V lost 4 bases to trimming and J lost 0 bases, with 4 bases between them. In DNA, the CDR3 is TGTGCCAGCAGTTACAACTCCTACGAGCAGTACTTC. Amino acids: CASSYNSYEQYF.

CDR3 in amino acids: CANGVMVNTEAFF. CDR3 sequence (DNA): TGTGCCAACGGGGTAATGGTGAACACTGAAGCTTTCTTT. The chain has TRBV6-1 and TRBJ1-1; D is unclear. Germline V lookup: CDR1 MNHNS, CDR2 SASEGT. Trimming left V 10 bases short and J 0 bases short, with 12 bases between. This CDR3 is 13 amino acids long.

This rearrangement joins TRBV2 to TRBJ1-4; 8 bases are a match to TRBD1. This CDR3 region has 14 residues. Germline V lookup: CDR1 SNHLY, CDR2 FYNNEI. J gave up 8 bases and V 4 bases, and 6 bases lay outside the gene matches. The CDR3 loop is CASSVWTGREKLFF. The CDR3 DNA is TGTGCCAGCAGTGTATGGACAGGGCGCGAAAAACTGTTTTTT.